This TCR beta chain was found in a study of identical twins. Whole-study findings and limits: Within twin pairs, the out-of-frame alpha sequences they shared showed excess low generation probability. Within cord blood, abundant beta clonotypes carried fewer insertions, but memory repertoires showed no such trend. Excess sharing by twins proved weaker in beta out-of-frame sequences.

TCRdb fed the 5' RACE reads into MiXCR, producing one record per CDR3 protein. Here the sample spans fewer than 900,000 distinct CDR3 sequences, less than 25% being singletons. This clonotype was detected ten times or more. Antigen: not known. These data were likewise used in another study, on T cells expressing NK-cell markers.

The clonotype was recovered from a woman aged 18-29 years in good health. Material: PBMCs.

CDR3 DNA: TGTGCCAGCAGCGTAGGGGGACCCTACAATGAGCAGTTCTTC. The encoded protein is CASSVGGPYNEQFF. The rearrangement uses TRBV9 and TRBJ2-1; D is possibly TRBD1 or TRBD2 (5 bases each). Trimming took off 0 bases at V and 2 bases at J, with 6 bases between the two ends. CDR3 size: 14 residues. The germline V gene encodes CDR1 SGDLS and CDR2 YYNGEE.